The sample holds many counts of the clone carrying this T cell receptor (beta chain). These data are taken from a study of T-cell reconstitution after alpha-beta-depleted transplantation in children. Using unique molecular identifiers, the investigators prepared the TCRbeta library. From the PCR reads, TCRdb called clonotypes with MiXCR, one entry per CDR3 protein. This table has about 120,000 distinct CDR3 sequences, about a tenth appearing once. The sequencing here drew on PBMCs from the stem cell graft donor, taken from the stem cell graft. The TCR originated in a human donor who donated a stem cell graft to a child with acute lymphoblastic leukemia.

The CDR3 sequence: CSASEAGGNLVEQYF. The DNA of the CDR3 is TGCAGTGCTTCCGAAGCGGGAGGGAACTTAGTCGAGCAGTACTTC. The chain carries TRBV20-1 and TRBJ2-7; 10 bases match TRBD2. Trimming at V came to 5 bases and at J to 6 bases, leaving 13 bases not matched to a gene. The CDR3 has 15 residues. Germline V gives CDR1 DFQATT, CDR2 SNEGSKA (reference sequence).